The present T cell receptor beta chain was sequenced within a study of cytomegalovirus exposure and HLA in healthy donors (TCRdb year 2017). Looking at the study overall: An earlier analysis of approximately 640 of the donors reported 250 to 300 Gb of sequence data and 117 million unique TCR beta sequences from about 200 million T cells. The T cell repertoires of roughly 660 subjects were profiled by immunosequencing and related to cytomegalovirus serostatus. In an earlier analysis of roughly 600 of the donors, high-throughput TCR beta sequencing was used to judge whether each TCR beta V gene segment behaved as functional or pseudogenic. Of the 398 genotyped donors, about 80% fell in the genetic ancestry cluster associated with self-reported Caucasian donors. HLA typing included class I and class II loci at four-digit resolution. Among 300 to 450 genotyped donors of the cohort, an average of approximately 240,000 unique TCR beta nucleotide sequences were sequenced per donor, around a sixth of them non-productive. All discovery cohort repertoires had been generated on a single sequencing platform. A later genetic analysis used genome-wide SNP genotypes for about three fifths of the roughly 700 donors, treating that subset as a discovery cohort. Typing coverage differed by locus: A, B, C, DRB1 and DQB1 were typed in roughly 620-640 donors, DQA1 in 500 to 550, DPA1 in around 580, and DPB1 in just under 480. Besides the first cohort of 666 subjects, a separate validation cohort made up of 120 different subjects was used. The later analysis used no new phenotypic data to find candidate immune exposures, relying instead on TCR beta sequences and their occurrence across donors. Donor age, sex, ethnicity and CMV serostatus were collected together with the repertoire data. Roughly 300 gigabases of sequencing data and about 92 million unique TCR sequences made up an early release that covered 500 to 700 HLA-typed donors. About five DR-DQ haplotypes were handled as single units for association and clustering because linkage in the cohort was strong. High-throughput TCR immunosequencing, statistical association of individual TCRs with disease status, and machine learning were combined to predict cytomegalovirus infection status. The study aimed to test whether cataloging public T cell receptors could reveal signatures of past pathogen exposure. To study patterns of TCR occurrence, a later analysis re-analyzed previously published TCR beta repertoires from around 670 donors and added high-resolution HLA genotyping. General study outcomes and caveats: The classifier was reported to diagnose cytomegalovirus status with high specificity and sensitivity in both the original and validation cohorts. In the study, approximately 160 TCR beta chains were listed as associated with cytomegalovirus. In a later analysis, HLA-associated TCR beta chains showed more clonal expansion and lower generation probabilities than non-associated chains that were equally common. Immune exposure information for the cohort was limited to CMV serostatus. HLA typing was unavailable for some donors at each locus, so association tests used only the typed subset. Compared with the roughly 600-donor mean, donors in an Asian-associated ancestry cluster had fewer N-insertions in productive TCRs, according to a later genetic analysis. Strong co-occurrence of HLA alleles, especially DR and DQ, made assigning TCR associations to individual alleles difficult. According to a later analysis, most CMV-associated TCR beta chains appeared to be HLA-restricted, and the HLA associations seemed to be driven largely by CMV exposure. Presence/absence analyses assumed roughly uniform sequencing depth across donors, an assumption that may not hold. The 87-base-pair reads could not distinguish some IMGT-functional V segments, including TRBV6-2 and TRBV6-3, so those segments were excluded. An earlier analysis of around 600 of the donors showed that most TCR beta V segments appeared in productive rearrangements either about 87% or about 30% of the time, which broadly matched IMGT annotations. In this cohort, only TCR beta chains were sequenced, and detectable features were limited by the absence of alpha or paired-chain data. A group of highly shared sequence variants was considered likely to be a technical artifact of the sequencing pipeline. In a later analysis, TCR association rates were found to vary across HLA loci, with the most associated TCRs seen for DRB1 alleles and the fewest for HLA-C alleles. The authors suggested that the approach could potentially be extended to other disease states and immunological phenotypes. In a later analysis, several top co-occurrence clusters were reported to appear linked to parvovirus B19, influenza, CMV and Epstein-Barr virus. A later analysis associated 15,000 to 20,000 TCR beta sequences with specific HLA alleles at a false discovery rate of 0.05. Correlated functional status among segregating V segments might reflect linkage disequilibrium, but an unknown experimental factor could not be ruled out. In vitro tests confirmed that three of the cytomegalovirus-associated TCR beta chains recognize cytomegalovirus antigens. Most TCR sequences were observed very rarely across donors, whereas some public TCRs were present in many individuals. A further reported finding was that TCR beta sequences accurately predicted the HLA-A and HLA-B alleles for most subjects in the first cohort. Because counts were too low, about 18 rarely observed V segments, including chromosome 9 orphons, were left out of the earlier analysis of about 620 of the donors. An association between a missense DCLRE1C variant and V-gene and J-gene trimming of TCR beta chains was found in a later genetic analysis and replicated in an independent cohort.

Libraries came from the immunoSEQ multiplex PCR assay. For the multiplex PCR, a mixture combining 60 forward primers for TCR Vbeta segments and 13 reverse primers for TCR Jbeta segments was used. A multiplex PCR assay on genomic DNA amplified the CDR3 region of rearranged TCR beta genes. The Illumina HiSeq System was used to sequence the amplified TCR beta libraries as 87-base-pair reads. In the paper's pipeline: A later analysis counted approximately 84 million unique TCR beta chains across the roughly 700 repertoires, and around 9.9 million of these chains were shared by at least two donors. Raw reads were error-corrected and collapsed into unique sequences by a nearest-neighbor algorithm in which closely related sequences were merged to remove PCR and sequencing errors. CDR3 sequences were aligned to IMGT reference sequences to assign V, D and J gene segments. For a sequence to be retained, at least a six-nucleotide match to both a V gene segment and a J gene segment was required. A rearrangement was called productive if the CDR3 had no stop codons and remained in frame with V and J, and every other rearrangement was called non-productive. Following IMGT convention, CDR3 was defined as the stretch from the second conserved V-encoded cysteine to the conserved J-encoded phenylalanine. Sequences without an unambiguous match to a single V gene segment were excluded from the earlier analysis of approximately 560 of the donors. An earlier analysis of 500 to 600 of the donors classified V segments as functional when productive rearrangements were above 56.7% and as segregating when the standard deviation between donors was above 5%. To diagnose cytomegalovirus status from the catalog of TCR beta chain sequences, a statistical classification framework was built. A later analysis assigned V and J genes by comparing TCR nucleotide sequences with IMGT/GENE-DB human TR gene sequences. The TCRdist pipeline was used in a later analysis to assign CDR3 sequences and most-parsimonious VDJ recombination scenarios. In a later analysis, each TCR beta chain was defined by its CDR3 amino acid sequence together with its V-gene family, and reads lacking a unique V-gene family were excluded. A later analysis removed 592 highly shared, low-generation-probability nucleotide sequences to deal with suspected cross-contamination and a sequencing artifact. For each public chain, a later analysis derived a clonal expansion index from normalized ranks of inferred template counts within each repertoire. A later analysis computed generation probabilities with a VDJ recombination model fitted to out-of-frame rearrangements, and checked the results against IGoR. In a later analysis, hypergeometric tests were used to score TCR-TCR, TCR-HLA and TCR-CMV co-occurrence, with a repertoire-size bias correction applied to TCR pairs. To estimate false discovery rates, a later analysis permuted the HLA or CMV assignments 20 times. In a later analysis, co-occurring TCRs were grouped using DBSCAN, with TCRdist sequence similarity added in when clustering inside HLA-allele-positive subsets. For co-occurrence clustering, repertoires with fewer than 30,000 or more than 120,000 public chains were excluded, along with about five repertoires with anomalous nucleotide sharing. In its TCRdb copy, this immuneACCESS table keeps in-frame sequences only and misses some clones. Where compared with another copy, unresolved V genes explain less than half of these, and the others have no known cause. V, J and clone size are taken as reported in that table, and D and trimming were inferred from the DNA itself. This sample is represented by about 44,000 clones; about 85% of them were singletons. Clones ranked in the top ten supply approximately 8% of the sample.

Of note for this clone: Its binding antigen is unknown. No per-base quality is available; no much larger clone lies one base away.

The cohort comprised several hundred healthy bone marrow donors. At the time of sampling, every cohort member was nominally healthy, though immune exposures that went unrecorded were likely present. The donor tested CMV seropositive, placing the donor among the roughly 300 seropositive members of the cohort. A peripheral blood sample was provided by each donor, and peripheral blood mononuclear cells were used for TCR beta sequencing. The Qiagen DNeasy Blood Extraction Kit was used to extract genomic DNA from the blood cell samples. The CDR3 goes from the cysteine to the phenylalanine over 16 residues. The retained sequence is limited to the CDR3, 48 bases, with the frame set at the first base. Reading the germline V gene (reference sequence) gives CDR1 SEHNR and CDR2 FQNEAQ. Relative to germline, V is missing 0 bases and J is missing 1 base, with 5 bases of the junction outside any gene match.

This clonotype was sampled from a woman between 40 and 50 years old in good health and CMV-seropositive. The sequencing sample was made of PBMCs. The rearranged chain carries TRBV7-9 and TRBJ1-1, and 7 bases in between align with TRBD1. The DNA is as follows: TGTGCCAGCAGCTTAGCTTTGGGACAGAGGAACACTGAAGCTTTCTTT. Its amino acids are CASSLALGQRNTEAFF.